This T cell receptor (beta chain) was captured in a study of cytomegalovirus exposure and HLA in healthy donors. Worth noting for this clone: As yet, its antigen is unknown.

PCR was performed using 60 Vbeta and 13 Jbeta primers. Sequencing used immunoSEQ multiplex PCR; TCRdb keeps in-frame clones, though not all of them. The data show around 150,000 clones, around four fifths seen once. CDR1 is SGHRS, CDR2 YFSETQ, per germline. V lost 0 bases to trimming and J lost 0 bases, with 6 bases between them. This CDR3 region has 15 residues. Whole-study results and caveats: V- and J-gene trimming in TCR beta was tied to a missense DCLRE1C variant by an analysis performed later. The CMV antigen specificity of a few CMV-associated chains was confirmed through in vitro analysis. Exclusion applied to some V segments, including TRBV6-2 and TRBV6-3, as they were indistinguishable.

This clonotype was sampled from a man aged 50 to 60 in good health and CMV-seropositive. The gene calls are TRBV5-1 and TRBJ2-2, with D tentatively TRBD1 (5 bases). Sequenced sample: PBMCs. The CDR3 loop is CASSLGQTNTGELFF. CDR3 nucleotides: TGCGCCAGCAGCTTGGGACAGACGAACACCGGGGAGCTGTTTTTT.